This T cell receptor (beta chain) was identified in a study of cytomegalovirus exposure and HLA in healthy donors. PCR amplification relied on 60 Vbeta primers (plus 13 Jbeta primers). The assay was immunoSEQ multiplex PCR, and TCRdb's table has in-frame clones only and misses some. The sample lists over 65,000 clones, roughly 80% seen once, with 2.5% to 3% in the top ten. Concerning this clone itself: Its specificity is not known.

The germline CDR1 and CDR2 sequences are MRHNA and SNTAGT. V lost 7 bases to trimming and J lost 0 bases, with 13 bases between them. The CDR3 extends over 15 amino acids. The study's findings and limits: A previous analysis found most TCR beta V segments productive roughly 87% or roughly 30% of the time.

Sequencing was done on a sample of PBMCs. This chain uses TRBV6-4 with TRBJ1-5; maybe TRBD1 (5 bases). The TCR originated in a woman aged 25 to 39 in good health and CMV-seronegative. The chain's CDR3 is CASIRQPNSNQPQHF. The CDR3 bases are TGTGCCAGCATCAGACAGCCTAATAGCAATCAGCCCCAGCATTTT.